This T cell receptor (beta chain) was profiled in a study of blood T cell repertoires in COVID-19. Trimming took off 6 bases at V and 4 bases at J, with 13 bases between the two ends. This CDR3 region has 15 residues. Per the germline V gene, CDR1 is LNHDA and CDR2 is SQIVND (reference sequence). The assay was immunoSEQ multiplex PCR, and TCRdb's table has in-frame clones only and misses some. The data show approximately 230,000 clones, 70% to 90% seen once. Enrollment of patients from Seattle took place during active infection, with longitudinal follow-up. The chain recombines TRBV19 with TRBJ1-6; D may be TRBD1 (6 bases). The receptor's source is a woman in her twenties or thirties with COVID-19, enrolled during active disease. The specimen was peripheral blood. This CDR3 reads CASSPGHLYNSPLHF. The CDR3 nucleotides are TGTGCCAGTAGCCCGGGACATCTTTATAATTCACCCCTCCACTTT.